The clone carrying this T cell receptor beta chain showed up just a few times. CDR3 length: 17 amino acids. This sample was included in a study of beta chain features in type 1 diabetes. Study-wide context: Age, gender and cell yields were alike across patients and healthy donors.

What was sequenced were expressed TCRB transcripts, since all of the isolated RNA had been reverse transcribed. The table came from immunoSEQ multiplex PCR; TCRdb's copy has only in-frame clones and leaves some out. The sample shows about 250,000 clones, less than 15% of them seen only once. Cells sorted by CD45RO/CCR7/CD25/CD127/CD95/CD27 comprised CD4+ naive, central memory, regulatory and stem cell-like memory cells. The TCR sequence derives from a woman aged 40 to 50 in good health. The sample taken for sequencing was naive CD4+ T cells from blood. This rearrangement joins TRBV1 to TRBJ2-3; TRBD2, the D gene given by the table, was not confirmed from the DNA. TRBV1 corresponds to a pseudogene. CDR3 nucleotide sequence: TGCACCAGCAGCCTGAGATTGGCGGGGAATCGCACAGATACGCAGTATTTT. The encoded protein is CTSSLRLAGNRTDTQYF.